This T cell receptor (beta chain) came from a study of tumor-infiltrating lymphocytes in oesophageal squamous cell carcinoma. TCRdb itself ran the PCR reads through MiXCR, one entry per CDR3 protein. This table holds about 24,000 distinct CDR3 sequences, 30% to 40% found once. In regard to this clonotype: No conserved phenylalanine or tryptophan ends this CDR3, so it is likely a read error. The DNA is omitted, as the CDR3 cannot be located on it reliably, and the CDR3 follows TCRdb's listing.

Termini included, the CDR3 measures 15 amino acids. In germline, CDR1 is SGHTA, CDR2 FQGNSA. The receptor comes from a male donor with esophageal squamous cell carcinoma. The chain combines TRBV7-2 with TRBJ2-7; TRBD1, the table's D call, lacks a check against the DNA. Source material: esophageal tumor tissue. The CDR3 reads CASSSDRNSPLHFGS.